This T cell receptor (beta chain) was retrieved from a study of T cell repertoires in cytomegalovirus infection. Across the study: From public TCR beta signatures came an indication of both CMV infection and matching HLA type.

V shed 1 base and J shed 7 bases, with 8 bases lying between them. The CDR3 runs 13 residues. Germline assignment: CDR1 MDHEN and CDR2 SYDVKM. As to this clonotype: Antigen unknown.

Findings and limits, study-wide: HLA-C-restricted CMV-specific TCR beta clonotypes were dominant in the ex vivo response. Public TCR beta family frequency separated CMV-and-HLA carriers, including in an independent cohort.

TCRdb processed the reads anew with MiXCR; each CDR3 protein has one entry. The table lists hundreds of thousands of distinct CDR3 sequences, roughly 17% of them singletons. Sequencing used PBMCs. The chain is built from TRBV28 and TRBJ2-1, with D unresolved. This receptor was taken from a human donor in good health (CMV status not recorded). Some clones in this sample may be carry-over from other donors' samples. The CDR3 nucleotides read TGTGCCAGCAGTTTATCGCCCTTGAATGAGCAGTTCTTC. Its translation: CASSLSPLNEQFF.